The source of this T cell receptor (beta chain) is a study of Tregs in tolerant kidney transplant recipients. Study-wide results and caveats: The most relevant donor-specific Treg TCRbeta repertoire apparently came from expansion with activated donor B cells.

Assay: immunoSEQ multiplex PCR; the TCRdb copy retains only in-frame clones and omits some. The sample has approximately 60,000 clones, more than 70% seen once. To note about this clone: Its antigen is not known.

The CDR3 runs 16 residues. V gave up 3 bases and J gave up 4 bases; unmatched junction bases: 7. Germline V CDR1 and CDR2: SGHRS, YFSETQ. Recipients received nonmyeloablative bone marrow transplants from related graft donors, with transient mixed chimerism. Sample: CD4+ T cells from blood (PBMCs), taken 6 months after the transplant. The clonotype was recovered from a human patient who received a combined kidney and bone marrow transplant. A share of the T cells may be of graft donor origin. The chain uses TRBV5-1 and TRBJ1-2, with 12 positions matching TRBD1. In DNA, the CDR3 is TGCGCCAGCAGCTCTACCTCGGGACAGGGGGCCTATGGCTACACCTTC. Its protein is CASSSTSGQGAYGYTF.